The 28 T cell receptor beta chains given below trace back to one sample, sequenced in a study of siplizumab effects on memory and regulatory T cells. Generated by immunoSEQ multiplex PCR, the TCRdb table keeps only in-frame clones and is missing some. The repertoire holds around 110,000 clones, around 94% seen once, with roughly 1.7% in the top ten. The material sequenced was non-Treg CD4+ T cells sorted from blood. These receptors originate from a human donor in good health.

This clone was detected only once. The J gene is TRBJ2-7, the V gene TRBV29-1; TRBD1 might be the D (6 bases). This CDR3 is 14 amino acids long. Germline CDR1 SQVTM, CDR2 ANQGSEA. With 6 bases removed from V and 0 bases from J, the gap between germline ends came to 15 bases. The CDR3: CSVSTGSSSYEQYF. CDR3 bases: TGCAGCGTCTCGACAGGTTCTTCCTCCTACGAGCAGTACTTC.

The chain joins TRBV18 to TRBJ1-1; D gene ambiguous. V was cut by 2 bases and J by 4 bases, with 11 bases left in between. CDR3 length: 14 amino acids. The V gene's germline CDR1 is KGHSH and CDR2 LQKENI. The CDR3 DNA is TGTGCCAGCTCACCAATCCAGGAGGGCACTGAAGCTTTCTTT. It is translated as CASSPIQEGTEAFF.

This clone was seen more than once but under ten times. The rearrangement joins TRBV5-6 to TRBJ1-6; D is unclear. This CDR3 has 12 residues. V lost 0 bases and J lost 10, with 5 bases in between. Germline lookup yields CDR1 SGHDT and CDR2 YYEEEE. This CDR3 reads CASSLVQSPLHF. The CDR3 DNA follows: TGTGCCAGCAGCTTGGTGCAATCACCCCTCCACTTT.

The gene calls are TRBV20-1 and TRBJ2-3; the D is unclear. The germline V gene has CDR1 DFQATT and CDR2 SNEGSKA (reference sequence). The germline V and J ends were trimmed by 6 bases and 9 bases, with 13 bases remaining between them. This CDR3 has 11 amino acids. CDR3 sequence (DNA): TGCAGTGCCCAACTACTCGGGACGCAGTATTTT. Its translation is CSAQLLGTQYF.

This clone was seen more than once but under ten times. The V call is TRBV2, the J call TRBJ2-7; no firm D call. Germline CDR1 is SNHLY and CDR2 is FYNNEI. Trimming left V 4 bases short and J 4 bases short, with 5 bases between. This CDR3 spans 11 amino acids. CDR3 sequence reads: CASSVLYEQYF. The CDR3 region has the DNA TGTGCCAGCAGTGTTCTTTACGAGCAGTACTTC.

This clone was counted a few times. The chain has TRBV18 and TRBJ2-7; 7 bases are a match to TRBD1. V shed 3 bases and J 5 bases; nucleotides not matched to a gene: 4. The CDR3 has 13 residues. Germline lookup yields CDR1 KGHSH and CDR2 LQKENI. The CDR3 nucleotides are TGTGCCAGCTCACCGACAGGGTCCCACGAGCAGTACTTC. It yields the protein CASSPTGSHEQYF.

V gene TRBV29-1 combines with J gene TRBJ1-3; D ambiguous. Trimming cost V 6 bases and J 0 bases, with 12 bases left between them. The CDR3 runs to 14 residues. Per germline, CDR1 SQVTM and CDR2 ANQGSEA. The CDR3 spells CSVGSRNSGNTIYF. The DNA for the CDR3 is TGCAGCGTAGGGTCCCGGAACTCTGGAAACACCATATATTTT.

The chain combines TRBV5-6 with TRBJ1-6; D not resolved. This CDR3 spans 12 amino acids. Germline V CDR1 and CDR2: SGHDT, YYEEEE. V dropped 1 base and J dropped 4 bases, with 0 bases sitting between them. The CDR3 DNA sequence: TGTGCCAGCAGCTTGTATAATTCACCCCTCCACTTT. It yields the protein CASSLYNSPLHF.

The chain has TRBV6-6 and TRBJ1-1; tentatively, D is TRBD1 (5 bases). CDR3 length equals 11 residues. Germline V gene data show CDR1 as MNHNY and CDR2 as SVGAGI (reference sequence). Trimming left V 4 bases short and J 5 bases short, with 5 bases between. The CDR3 bases are TGTGCCAGCAGTTCAGGGACTGAAGCTTTCTTT. It specifies CASSSGTEAFF.

The chain recombines TRBV6-5 with TRBJ2-3; D gene unclear. The CDR3 spans 11 residues. CDR1 is MNHEY and CDR2 is SVGAGI in the germline V gene. Trimming shortened V by 3 bases and J by 6 bases, and 4 bases separated the two germline ends. Written as DNA, the CDR3 is TGTGCCAGCAGTTATCTGGATACGCAGTATTTT. This sequence encodes CASSYLDTQYF.

J is TRBJ1-1 and V is TRBV27, with 9 bases that match TRBD1. The CDR3 runs to 16 residues. V gave up 3 bases and J gave up 3 bases; unmatched junction bases: 8. Germline loops: CDR1 MNHEY, CDR2 SMNVEV (reference sequence). The CDR3 nucleotides are TGTGCCAGCAGTTTTATGGACAGGGGAATATACACTGAAGCTTTCTTT. Amino acids: CASSFMDRGIYTEAFF.

The J gene is TRBJ2-7, the V gene TRBV7-2; 9 bases line up with TRBD2. Trimming at V came to 7 bases and at J to 0 bases, leaving 10 bases not matched to a gene. This CDR3 contains 16 residues. In germline, CDR1 is SGHTA, CDR2 FQGNSA. This CDR3 is CASTTAAGGTSYEQYF. The CDR3 nucleotides are TGTGCCAGCACGACCGCGGCGGGGGGGACCTCCTACGAGCAGTACTTC.

The genes are TRBV5-1 and TRBJ1-4, with D unresolved. This CDR3 has 13 amino acids. CDR1 and CDR2 (germline): SGHRS, YFSETQ. V shed 0 bases and J shed 3 bases, with 3 bases lying between them. The CDR3 protein is CASSLGPNEKLFF. CDR3 nucleotide sequence: TGCGCCAGCAGCTTGGGACCTAATGAAAAACTGTTTTTT.

The rearrangement links TRBV2 to TRBJ2-7; D not certain. V lost 1 base, J lost 9 bases, and 7 bases lay in between. The length of the CDR3 is 11 residues. The germline CDR1 and CDR2 sequences are SNHLY and FYNNEI. The CDR3 region is CASSEVPGQYF. DNA of the CDR3: TGTGCCAGCAGTGAAGTCCCAGGGCAGTACTTC. The full variable domain, with the rest looked up from reference TRBV2 and TRBJ2-7, is EPEVTQTPSHQVTQMGQEVILRCVPISNHLYFYWYRQILGQKVEFLVSFYNNEISEKSEIFDDQFSVERPDGSNFTLKIRSTKLEDSAMYFCASSEVPGQYFGPGTRLTVT.

The chain employs TRBV6-4 and TRBJ1-2; D not resolved. Germline assignment: CDR1 MRHNA and CDR2 SNTAGT. This CDR3 comprises 14 residues. V was trimmed by 2 bases and J by 4 bases, leaving 11 bases between them. The CDR3 is CASSDGVGGYGYTF. Here the CDR3 DNA reads TGTGCCAGCAGTGACGGGGTTGGAGGCTATGGCTACACCTTC.

This clone appeared a single time. This chain connects TRBV25-1 to TRBJ2-7, with D possibly matching TRBD2 (5 bases). V was shortened by 4 bases and J by 0 bases, with 10 bases between the two germline ends. Germline V gene sequence: CDR1 MGHDK, CDR2 SYGVNS. The CDR3 runs 14 residues. The chain's CDR3 is CASSAGKSSYEQYF. In DNA form, the CDR3 reads TGTGCCAGCAGTGCGGGGAAAAGCTCCTACGAGCAGTACTTC.

The J gene is TRBJ2-7, the V gene TRBV2; D is unresolved. Germline CDR1 is SNHLY and CDR2 is FYNNEI. Trimming pared 6 bases from V and 7 bases from J, leaving 10 bases between. The CDR3 sequence is 11 residues long. CDR3 bases: TGTGCCAGCAGCCCCCTAAAGGAGCAGTACTTC. It yields the protein CASSPLKEQYF.

The chain couples TRBV2 to TRBJ2-7; 11 bases agree with TRBD2. In germline, CDR1 is SNHLY, CDR2 FYNNEI. J lost 5 bases, V lost 8 bases, and 8 bases had no gene match. The CDR3 spans 14 residues. CDR3 in DNA: TGTGCCAGCCGAACAACTAGCGGGGGTAACGAGCAGTACTTC. Protein product: CASRTTSGGNEQYF.

The chain couples TRBV5-6 to TRBJ2-1; tentatively, D is TRBD1 (6 bases). This CDR3 region has 16 residues. CDR1 SGHDT and CDR2 YYEEEE come from the germline V gene. The V and J ends lost 0 bases and 7 bases respectively, with 17 bases between them. The CDR3 DNA sequence: TGTGCCAGCAGCTTGGGATACGGCAGGGGTGGTAATGAGCAGTTCTTC. It is translated as CASSLGYGRGGNEQFF.

V and J are TRBV6-6 and TRBJ2-5; TRBD2 aligns across 7 bases. Germline CDR1 reads MNHNY; CDR2 reads SVGAGI (reference sequence). Trimming took 3 bases from V and 5 from J; bases not matched to a gene: 3. CDR3 length: 13 amino acids. The CDR3 DNA reads as TGTGCCAGCAGTTATGGGAGGGAGGAGACCCAGTACTTC. As protein: CASSYGREETQYF.

The V call is TRBV19, the J call TRBJ1-1; 9 bases line up with TRBD1. V lost 6 bases, J lost 2 bases, and 10 bases stayed unmatched. The CDR3 extends over 16 amino acids. Germline loops: CDR1 LNHDA, CDR2 SQIVND (reference sequence). As DNA, the CDR3 is TGTGCCAGTAGCTCCGGGACAGGGACCTCAAACACTGAAGCTTTCTTT. Its protein is CASSSGTGTSNTEAFF.

The chain employs TRBV15 and TRBJ2-3; D possibly corresponds to TRBD2 (6 bases). V dropped 6 bases and J dropped 0 bases, with 10 bases sitting between them. This CDR3 spans 14 amino acids. Germline V gives CDR1 LNHNV, CDR2 YYDKDF (reference sequence). The CDR3: CATSGGLSTDTQYF. The CDR3 nucleotides read TGTGCCACCAGTGGGGGGTTGAGCACAGATACGCAGTATTTT.

As to this clone: This sample also contains other DNA sequences that code for the same CDR3. The rearrangement links TRBV6-5 to TRBJ2-7, with a weak D call TRBD1 (6 bases). V shed 0 bases and J shed 2 bases, with 8 bases lying between them. In germline, CDR1 is MNHEY, CDR2 SVGAGI. The CDR3 consists of 14 residues. The CDR3: CASSYSTGTYEQYF. CDR3 bases: TGTGCCAGCAGTTACTCGACAGGTACCTACGAGCAGTACTTC.

The chain links TRBV7-2 to TRBJ2-7; TRBD2 matches 15 bases. V gave up 6 bases and J gave up 6 bases; unmatched junction bases: 6. The CDR3 length is 15 residues. Germline loops: CDR1 SGHTA, CDR2 FQGNSA. The CDR3 region has the DNA TGTGCCAGCAGTCGGACTAGCGGGGGGGCAGGCGAGCAGTACTTC. Translated, it gives CASSRTSGGAGEQYF.

This clone occurred once. The rearrangement uses TRBV19 and TRBJ1-2, with a tentative D call TRBD1 (6 bases). Germline-derived CDR1 and CDR2 are LNHDA and SQIVND (reference sequence). The CDR3 is 16 amino acids. V lost 7 bases, J lost 4 bases, and 22 bases lay in between. The CDR3 protein is CASTSAGQGIGYGYTF. The DNA of the CDR3 is TGTGCCAGTACCTCCGCCGGGCAGGGGATCGGCTATGGCTACACCTTC.

The CDR3 region has the DNA TGTGCCAGCAGCTTGGGTCTCGGGACAGCCTATGGCTACACCTTC. Translating it yields CASSLGLGTAYGYTF. This chain uses TRBV5-4 with TRBJ1-2; 7 nucleotides line up with TRBD1. Germline CDR1 is SGHNT and CDR2 is YYREEE (reference sequence). The CDR3 is 15 amino acids. The junction had 6 bases not matched to a gene; V was cut back by 0 bases and J by 4 bases.

The genes are TRBV6-5 and TRBJ1-1; D remains unclear. Looked up from germline, CDR1 is MNHEY and CDR2 is SVGAGI. CDR3 length: 12 residues. The V end lost 5 bases, the J end lost 3 bases, and 7 bases lay between the germline ends. The CDR3 sequence: CASSTGYTEAFF. As DNA, the CDR3 is TGTGCCAGCAGTACCGGGTACACTGAAGCTTTCTTT.

V gene TRBV21-1 combines with J gene TRBJ1-2; the table names TRBD1, a call not compared with the DNA. TRBV21-1 is marked as a pseudogene. The CDR3 consists of 13 residues. In DNA form, the CDR3 reads TGTGCCAGCAGCAGGCGGACATCCTATGGCTACACCTTC. Its translation: CASSRRTSYGYTF.